This T cell receptor (beta chain) was identified in a study of technical replicates of blood from a few donors. The CDR3 totals 15 residues. The trim removed 0 bases at V and 4 bases at J, leaving 2 bases unmatched. Germline loops: CDR1 SGDLS, CDR2 YYNGEE. The assay was immunoSEQ multiplex PCR, and TCRdb's table has in-frame clones only and misses some. This sample has around 50,000 clones, with around 90% found just once. Sequencing input: PBMCs. The chain employs TRBV9 and TRBJ2-3, with TRBD1 matching over 10 bases. This TCR was sampled from a human donor in good health. Some clones in this sample may be carry-over from other donors' samples. In nucleotides, the CDR3 is TGTGCCAGCAGCGTAGGACAGGGGGCGGCAGATACGCAGTATTTT. Protein product: CASSVGQGAADTQYF.